This T cell receptor beta chain was captured in a study of shared clonotypes between healthy human individuals. Study-wide context: Every donor yielded three CD4 naive, three CD4 memory, two CD8 naive and one CD8 memory plate.

Whole-study results and caveats: It was the non-shared clonotypes that had lower generation probabilities than clonotypes shared by all four donors. Naive subsets generally had larger estimated richness than memory subsets.

TCRdb's table, derived via immunoSEQ multiplex PCR, lists solely in-frame clones and lacks some. The table shows millions of clones, with 80% to 95% occurring only once. As for this clone: What it binds is unknown. A junction end diverges from the germline sequence, so it may reflect a read error.

This receptor was identified in a man younger than 35 in good health. Some clones in this sample may be carry-over from other donors' samples. The sequenced sample consisted of naive CD4+ T cells from PBMCs. Subset specified: CD45RA+ positively selected.

This CDR3 is CASSPDRGGEQTVF. CDR3 in DNA: TGCGCCAGCAGCCCGGACAGGGGAGGAGAACAAACGGTCTTC. The V gene is TRBV5-1, the J gene TRBJ2-1; 9 nucleotides agree with TRBD1. The CDR3 runs to 14 residues. Germline CDR1 SGHRS, CDR2 YFSETQ.